One sample yielded the 6 T cell receptor beta chains listed below, sequenced in a study of blood T cells in healthy people across ages. PCR was performed a second time for about 7 to 11 cycles using a sample-barcoded 5' primer and a J-beta primer mix. Using its own MiXCR run on the 5' RACE reads, TCRdb lists one record per CDR3 protein. The sample has over 1.5 million distinct CDR3 sequences, about 49% seen once. Sequencing used blood. All receptors come from a woman aged 35 to 49 in good health.

The CDR3 sequence: CASSPKTGSYEQYF. In nucleotides, the CDR3 is TGTGCCAGCAGCCCCAAGACAGGGAGCTACGAGCAGTACTTC. V and J are TRBV9 and TRBJ2-7; 7 bases map to TRBD1. This CDR3 comprises 14 residues. The ends lost 4 bases at V and 3 bases at J; junction bases unmatched: 7. Germline-derived CDR1 and CDR2 are SGDLS and YYNGEE.

This chain uses TRBV27 with TRBJ1-2, with 7 bases matching TRBD1. The CDR3 is 15 amino acids. With V trimmed by 6 bases and J by 3 bases, 10 bases remained unmatched. Germline CDR1 is MNHEY and CDR2 is SMNVEV (reference sequence). CDR3 in DNA: TGTGCCAGCAGACCAGCAGGGGGGGTTTACTATGGCTACACCTTC. It is translated as CASRPAGGVYYGYTF.

The chain joins TRBV29-1 to TRBJ1-4; D unresolved. This CDR3 spans 16 amino acids. The germline V gene has CDR1 SQVTM and CDR2 ANQGSEA. Between the trimmed V and J ends, which lost 5 bases and 0 bases, there was a span of 16 bases. CDR3 loop: CSVSGSTDSTNEKLFF. In nucleotides, the CDR3 is TGCAGCGTTAGTGGGTCCACGGACTCAACTAATGAAAAACTGTTTTTT.

The CDR3 DNA follows: TGCAGCGTCCCGGGACGGGTCACAGATACGCAGTATTTT. Its protein product is CSVPGRVTDTQYF. V usage is TRBV29-1 and J usage is TRBJ2-3, with D possibly being TRBD1 or TRBD2 (5 bases each). Per germline, CDR1 SQVTM and CDR2 ANQGSEA. The CDR3 spans 13 residues. Between the trimmed V and J ends, which lost 6 bases and 2 bases, there was a span of 12 bases.

The chain has TRBV6-1 and TRBJ2-4, with D unclear. Germline CDR1 is MNHNS and CDR2 is SASEGT. Trimming left V 8 bases short and J 0 bases short, with 11 bases between. The CDR3 length is 14 residues. The CDR3 loop reads CASLFDGAKNIQYF. The CDR3 nucleotides read TGTGCCAGCCTATTCGATGGAGCCAAAAACATTCAGTACTTC.

V gene TRBV28 combines with J gene TRBJ1-2; D unclear. Germline assignment: CDR1 MDHEN and CDR2 SYDVKM. Trimming took 8 bases from V and 4 from J, leaving 8 bases between them. The CDR3 length is 11 residues. The CDR3 nucleotides are TGTGCCAGCGATATGGGCTATGGCTACACCTTC. Residues: CASDMGYGYTF.